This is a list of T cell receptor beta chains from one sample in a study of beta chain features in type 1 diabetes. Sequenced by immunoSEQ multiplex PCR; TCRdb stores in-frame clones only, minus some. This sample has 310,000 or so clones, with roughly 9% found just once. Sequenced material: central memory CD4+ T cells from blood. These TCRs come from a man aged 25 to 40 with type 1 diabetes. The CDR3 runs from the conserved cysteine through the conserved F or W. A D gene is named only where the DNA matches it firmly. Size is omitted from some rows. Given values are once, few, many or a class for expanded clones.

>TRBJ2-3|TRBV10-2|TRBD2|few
CASTSGGTGTQYF
TGCGCCAGCACTAGCGGGGGAACGGGTACGCAGTATTTT
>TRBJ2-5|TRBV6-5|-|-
CASSYSRESAQYF
TGTGCCAGCAGTTACTCCAGGGAGTCAGCCCAGTACTTC
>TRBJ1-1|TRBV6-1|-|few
CASSSGLYTEAFF
TGTGCCAGCAGTTCAGGGCTTTACACTGAAGCTTTCTTT
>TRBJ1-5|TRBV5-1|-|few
CASSLGNWGRERYSNQPQHF
TGCGCCAGCAGCTTGGGCAATTGGGGCCGGGAAAGGTATAGCAATCAGCCCCAGCATTTT
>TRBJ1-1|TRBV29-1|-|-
CSVAVATEAFF
TGCAGCGTTGCGGTTGCCACTGAAGCTTTCTTT
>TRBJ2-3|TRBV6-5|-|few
CAVGGSTDTQYF
TGTGCCGTTGGCGGAAGCACAGATACGCAGTATTTT
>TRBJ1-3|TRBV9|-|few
CASSVRWDHSGNTIYF
TGTGCCAGCAGCGTTCGGTGGGACCACTCTGGAAACACCATATATTTT
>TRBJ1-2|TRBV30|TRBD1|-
CAWSQRQGAGMSGYTF
TGTGCCTGGAGCCAAAGACAGGGGGCAGGGATGAGTGGCTACACCTTC
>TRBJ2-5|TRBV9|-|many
CASSVAQGKETQYF
TGTGCCAGCAGCGTAGCTCAGGGGAAGGAGACCCAGTACTTC
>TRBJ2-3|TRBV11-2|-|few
CASSLLKGSGRTDTQYF
TGTGCCAGCAGCTTATTAAAGGGGTCTGGTCGCACAGATACGCAGTATTTT
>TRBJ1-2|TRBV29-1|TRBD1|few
CSVDRAGQGPNYGYTF
TGCAGCGTTGATAGGGCAGGACAGGGGCCCAACTATGGCTACACCTTC
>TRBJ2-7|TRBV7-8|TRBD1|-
CASSLNRGREQYF
TGTGCCAGCAGCCTCAACAGGGGGAGGGAGCAGTACTTC
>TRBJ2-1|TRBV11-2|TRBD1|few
CATAQGQASYNEQFF
TGTGCCACAGCCCAGGGACAGGCCTCCTACAATGAGCAGTTCTTC
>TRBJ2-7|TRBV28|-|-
CASRGGYEQYF
TGTGCCAGCAGGGGGGGATACGAGCAGTACTTC
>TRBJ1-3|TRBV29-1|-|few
CSVDRNRDGNTIYF
TGCAGCGTTGACAGGAACAGGGATGGAAACACCATATATTTT
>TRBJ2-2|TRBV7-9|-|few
CASSPGISTGELFF
TGTGCCAGCAGCCCGGGGATCTCCACCGGGGAGCTGTTTTTT
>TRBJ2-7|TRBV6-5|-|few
CASARDTAYEQYF
TGTGCCAGCGCCCGGGACACCGCCTACGAGCAGTACTTC
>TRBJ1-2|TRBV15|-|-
CATSRNRERNYGYTF
TGTGCCACCAGCAGAAACAGGGAACGGAACTATGGCTACACCTTC
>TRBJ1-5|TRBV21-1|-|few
CASSIRTGLPQHF
TGTGCCAGCAGCATACGGACAGGGTTGCCCCAGCATTTT
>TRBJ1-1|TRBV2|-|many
CASSLMNAAEAFF
TGTGCCAGCAGTCTTATGAATGCGGCGGAAGCTTTCTTT
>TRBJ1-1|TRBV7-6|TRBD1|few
CASSVQGGDTEAFF
TGTGCCAGCAGCGTACAGGGGGGTGACACTGAAGCTTTCTTT
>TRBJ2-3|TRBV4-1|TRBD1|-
CASSQDGTGVGSRTDTQYF
TGCGCCAGCAGCCAAGATGGGACAGGGGTAGGTTCTCGTACAGATACGCAGTATTTT
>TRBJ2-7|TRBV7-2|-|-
CASSFSQTYEQYF
TGTGCCAGCAGCTTCAGTCAAACCTACGAGCAGTACTTC
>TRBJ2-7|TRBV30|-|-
CAWSINFAGTAHYEQYF
TGTGCCTGGAGTATAAACTTTGCCGGGACCGCTCACTACGAGCAGTACTTC
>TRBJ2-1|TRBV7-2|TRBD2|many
CASSFRTSGDNEQFF
TGTGCCAGCAGCTTCCGGACTAGCGGAGACAATGAGCAGTTCTTC
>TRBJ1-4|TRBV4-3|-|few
CASSLGPVQGNEKLFF
TGCGCCAGCAGCCTGGGGCCAGTGCAGGGGAATGAAAAACTGTTTTTT
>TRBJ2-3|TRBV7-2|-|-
CASSLVGAADTQYF
TGTGCCAGCAGCCTCGTTGGGGCGGCGGATACGCAGTATTTT
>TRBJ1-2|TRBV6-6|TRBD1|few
CASTIDRVRGYTF
TGTGCCAGCACCATAGACAGGGTACGGGGCTACACCTTC
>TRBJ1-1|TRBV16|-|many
CASSRQATDTEAFF
TGTGCCAGCAGCCGACAGGCGACGGACACTGAAGCTTTCTTT
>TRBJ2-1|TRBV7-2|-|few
CASSYWSGDYNEQFF
TGTGCCAGCAGCTATTGGAGCGGAGACTACAATGAGCAGTTCTTC
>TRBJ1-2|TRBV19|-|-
CASSIPLEGRGYTF
TGTGCCAGTAGTATCCCCTTGGAAGGCAGAGGCTACACCTTC
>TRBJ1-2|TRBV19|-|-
CASSRPGNNYGYTF
TGTGCCAGTAGCCGCCCAGGGAACAACTATGGCTACACCTTC
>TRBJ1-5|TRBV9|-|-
CASSVAGLRNQPQHF
TGTGCCAGCAGCGTCGCAGGGTTGCGCAATCAGCCCCAGCATTTT
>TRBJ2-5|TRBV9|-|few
CASSVGGETQYF
TGTGCCAGCAGCGTAGGAGGCGAGACCCAGTACTTC
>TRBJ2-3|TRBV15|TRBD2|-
CATSRDQAGGQDTQYF
TGTGCCACCAGCAGAGATCAAGCGGGGGGGCAAGATACGCAGTATTTT
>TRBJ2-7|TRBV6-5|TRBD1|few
CASSRDRAREQYF
TGTGCCAGCAGTCGAGACAGGGCTCGCGAGCAGTACTTC
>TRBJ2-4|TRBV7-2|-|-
CASSLAYGAKNIQYF
TGTGCCAGCAGCTTAGCATACGGAGCCAAAAACATTCAGTACTTC
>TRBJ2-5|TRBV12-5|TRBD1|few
CASSGTGGSETQYF
TGTGCTAGCTCCGGGACAGGGGGCTCAGAGACCCAGTACTTC
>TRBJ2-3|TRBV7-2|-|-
CASSVLGTGKDTQYF
TGTGCCAGCAGCGTTCTCGGGACGGGGAAAGATACGCAGTATTTT
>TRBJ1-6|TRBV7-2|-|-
CASSPFSGVNNSPLHF
TGTGCCAGCAGCCCCTTCTCAGGGGTTAATAATTCACCCCTCCACTTT
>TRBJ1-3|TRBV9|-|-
CASSVGVDRAGNTIYF
TGTGCCAGCAGCGTAGGTGTGGATCGCGCTGGAAACACCATATATTTT
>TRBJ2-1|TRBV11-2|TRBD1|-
CASSLEGQGAYNEQFF
TGTGCCAGCAGCTTAGAGGGACAGGGGGCCTACAATGAGCAGTTCTTC
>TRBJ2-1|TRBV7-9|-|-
CASSTNYEQFF
TGTGCCAGCAGCACAAACTATGAGCAGTTCTTC
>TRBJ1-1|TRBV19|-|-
CASSSGVAGESEAFF
TGTGCCAGTAGCTCAGGGGTGGCAGGGGAAAGTGAAGCTTTCTTT
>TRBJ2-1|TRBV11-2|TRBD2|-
CASSSQRGRLFF
TGTGCCAGCAGCTCACAGCGGGGGCGCCTGTTCTTC
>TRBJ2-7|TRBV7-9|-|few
CASSLGQNFEQYF
TGTGCCAGCAGCTTAGGCCAGAACTTCGAGCAGTACTTC
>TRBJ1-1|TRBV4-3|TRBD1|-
CASSQGTGDHTEAFF
TGCGCCAGCAGCCAAGGGACAGGGGATCACACTGAAGCTTTCTTT
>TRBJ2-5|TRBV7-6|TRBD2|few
CASSSTSGGQETQYF
TGTGCCAGCAGCTCTACAAGCGGGGGGCAAGAGACCCAGTACTTC
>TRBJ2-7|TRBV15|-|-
CATSRDRGTVLQQYF
TGTGCCACCAGCAGAGATCGAGGCACAGTTCTCCAGCAGTACTTC
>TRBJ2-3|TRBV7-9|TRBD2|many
CASSASSGGSTDTQYF
TGTGCCAGCAGCGCGTCTAGCGGGGGGAGCACAGATACGCAGTATTTT
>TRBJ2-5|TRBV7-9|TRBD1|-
CASSAGTGVSQETQYF
TGTGCCAGCAGCGCGGGGACAGGGGTTAGCCAAGAGACCCAGTACTTC
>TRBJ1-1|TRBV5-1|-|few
CASSLVGTTNTEAFF
TGCGCCAGCAGCTTGGTTGGGACAACTAACACTGAAGCTTTCTTT
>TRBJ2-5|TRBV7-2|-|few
CASSLPLSKSETQYF
TGTGCCAGCAGCTTACCCTTATCCAAGTCGGAGACCCAGTACTTC
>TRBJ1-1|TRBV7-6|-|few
CASSLGSGRLNTEAFF
TGTGCCAGCAGCTTAGGTTCGGGTCGGTTGAACACTGAAGCTTTCTTT
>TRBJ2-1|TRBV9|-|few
CASSVAFNEQFF
TGTGCCAGCAGCGTAGCCTTCAATGAGCAGTTCTTC
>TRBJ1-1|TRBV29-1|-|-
CSVGRGNTEAFF
TGCAGCGTTGGTAGGGGGAACACTGAAGCTTTCTTT
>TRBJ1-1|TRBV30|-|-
CAWSLLQGTEAFF
TGTGCCTGGAGCCTCTTACAGGGTACTGAAGCTTTCTTT
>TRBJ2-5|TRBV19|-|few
CASSIRGSYQETQYF
TGTGCCAGTAGTATTCGGGGGTCGTACCAAGAGACCCAGTACTTC